The clone carrying this TCR beta chain was recorded at least ten times. The antigen is unknown. These data originate in a study of T cells in Graves' hyperthyroidism and ophthalmopathy. Broader study findings: In validation, the model predicted ophthalmopathy. These predictions came a median roughly 6.5 months before onset. In the blood, most expanded thyroid clonotypes above 0.001 appeared as well.

Using RNA transcripts as the source, TCR beta CDR3 regions were amplified. First-round RT-PCR targeting the TCR CDR3 was performed with the HTBI primer set. TCRdb re-derived calls from the multiplex PCR reads in MiXCR, one entry per CDR3 protein. The repertoire holds 300,000 to 350,000 distinct CDR3 sequences, with 20% to 25% as singletons. Lactation, pregnancy, other autoimmune disease or uncontrolled infection led to exclusion of patients. The CDR3 has 13 residues. CDR1 and CDR2 from the germline V gene are MNHNS and SASEGT. Trimming stripped 7 bases from V and 5 bases from J, with 9 bases between. The specimen sequenced was blood. The clonotype comes from a woman aged 50 to 65 with Graves' hyperthyroidism. The V and J genes are TRBV6-1 and TRBJ1-6; D is uncertain. DNA of the CDR3: TGTGCCAGCACCGAGGTCAATAATTCACCCCTCCACTTT. It codes for CASTEVNNSPLHF.